The 17 T cell receptor beta chains presented below share a single source sample, sequenced in a study of radiotherapy plus CTLA-4 blockade in lung cancer. Sequencing was performed with immunoSEQ multiplex PCR; in TCRdb, only in-frame clones are kept and a portion is missing. The data hold over a thousand clones, with almost 90% observed a single time. Sequenced material: tumor tissue, taken from a patient treated with radiotherapy plus ipilimumab. Receptors were obtained from a human donor with non-small cell lung cancer who had a complete response to radiotherapy plus ipilimumab.

The CDR3 sequence: CASRKTGANEQFF. The CDR3 coding sequence is TGTGCCAGCAGAAAGACAGGGGCTAATGAGCAGTTCTTC. The rearrangement joins TRBV5-8 to TRBJ2-1, with TRBD1 identical over 8 bases. CDR1 is SGHTS, CDR2 YDEGEE, per germline. The CDR3 extends over 13 amino acids. V trimming: 5 bases; J trimming: 7 bases; junction bases outside the gene matches: 5.

This clone occurred once. This rearrangement joins TRBV10-1 to TRBJ2-1; D perhaps matches TRBD1 (5 bases). With 2 bases removed from V and 4 bases from J, the gap between germline ends came to 6 bases. The CDR3 is 13 amino acids. CDR1 is WNHNN, CDR2 SYGVQD, per germline (reference sequence). DNA for the CDR3: TGCGCCAGCAGTGAGGCAGGGTACAATGAGCAGTTCTTC. Translating it yields CASSEAGYNEQFF.

Concerning this clone itself: This sample includes further DNA sequences coding for the same CDR3. The rearrangement joins TRBV5-1 to TRBJ2-1, with TRBD2 identical over 9 bases. The V and J ends lost 5 bases and 7 bases, in that order; junction bases with no gene match: 10. Germline CDR1 SGHRS, CDR2 YFSETQ. The CDR3 covers 15 residues. CDR3 region: CASRVAGGPENEQFF. For the CDR3, the DNA is TGCGCCAGCAGAGTGGCGGGAGGGCCGGAAAATGAGCAGTTCTTC.

This clone was recorded only once. V gene TRBV5-1 combines with J gene TRBJ1-1, with TRBD1 identical over 7 bases. The trim removed 4 bases at V and 1 base at J, leaving 10 bases unmatched. Germline CDR1 reads SGHRS; CDR2 reads YFSETQ. The CDR3 totals 16 residues. CDR3 region: CASSAGSTGRNTEAFF. In DNA form, the CDR3 reads TGCGCCAGCAGCGCGGGCTCGACAGGGAGGAACACTGAAGCTTTCTTT.

This clone appeared a single time. The V and J genes are TRBV30 and TRBJ1-2; perhaps TRBD1 as D (6 bases). Deletions cut 3 bases from V and 6 bases from J, with 11 bases between. The CDR3 is 12 residues long. The V gene's germline CDR1 is GTSNPN and CDR2 SVGIG (reference sequence). The CDR3 is CAWSGTSHGYTF. The CDR3 DNA sequence: TGTGCCTGGAGCGGGACAAGTCATGGCTACACCTTC.

The chain carries TRBV11-2 and TRBJ1-1; TRBD1 matches 8 bases. Losses at the gene ends were 6 bases for V and 1 base for J; bases not matched to a gene: 7. The CDR3 covers 15 residues. Germline CDR1 is SGHAT and CDR2 is FQNNGV. DNA of the CDR3: TGTGCCAGCAGATACGCCGGACAGGGGAACACTGAAGCTTTCTTT. Protein: CASRYAGQGNTEAFF.

The chain joins TRBV10-3 to TRBJ1-1; D ambiguous. Trimming shortened V by 8 bases and J by 1 base, and 8 bases separated the two germline ends. In germline, CDR1 is ENHRY, CDR2 SYGVKD. The CDR3 runs to 12 residues. The CDR3 coding sequence is TGTGCCATCGGACGTGAGAACACTGAAGCTTTCTTT. Translating gives CAIGRENTEAFF.

CDR3 in DNA: TGTGCCAGCAGCCGAACCGGGACAGGGAGTAATTCACCCCTCCACTTT. Its translation is CASSRTGTGSNSPLHF. The rearrangement uses TRBV7-8 and TRBJ1-6, with TRBD1 identical over 9 bases. From germline, CDR1 is SGHVS and CDR2 FQNEAQ. The CDR3 is 16 residues long. Trimming removed 5 bases from V and 6 bases from J; junction bases left unmatched: 8. The complete variable domain, with remaining parts taken from reference TRBV7-8 and TRBJ1-6, reads GAGVSQSPRYKVAKRGQDVALRCDPISGHVSLFWYQQALGQGPEFLTYFQNEAQLDKSGLPSDRFFAERPEGSVSTLKIQRTQQEDSAVYLCASSRTGTGSNSPLHFGNGTRLTVT.

The CDR3 DNA is TGTGCCAGTAATGACAGGGGCACTGAAGCTTTCTTT. Its translation is CASNDRGTEAFF. The chain links TRBV19 to TRBJ1-1; 8 bases align to TRBD1. This CDR3 is built from 12 residues. Germline V gene data show CDR1 as LNHDA and CDR2 as SQIVND (reference sequence). Trimming at V came to 7 bases and at J to 4 bases, leaving 2 bases not matched to a gene.

V is TRBV15 and J is TRBJ1-5, with TRBD1 as a possible D gene (5 bases). V shed 5 bases and J shed 1 base, with 21 bases lying between them. The CDR3 sequence is 18 residues long. CDR1 LNHNV and CDR2 YYDKDF come from the germline V gene (reference sequence). The CDR3, as DNA: TGTGCCACCAGCCGCCCTTTAAATGGAGGGGCGAGCAATCAGCCCCAGCATTTT. It encodes CATSRPLNGGASNQPQHF. Full variable domain (missing parts from reference TRBV15 and TRBJ1-5): DAMVIQNPRYQVTQFGKPVTLSCSQTLNHNVMYWYQQKSSQAPKLLFHYYDKDFNNEADTPDNFQSRRPNTSFCFLDIRSPGLGDTAMYLCATSRPLNGGASNQPQHFGDGTRLSIL.

The V gene is TRBV19, the J gene TRBJ2-3, with 8 positions matching TRBD2. CDR1 is LNHDA, CDR2 SQIVND, per germline (reference sequence). CDR3 size: 17 residues. V lost 5 bases to trimming and J lost 1 base; unmatched junction nucleotides: 11. The CDR3 DNA sequence: TGTGCCAGTAGTTCAAGGGCTAGCGGGTCTCGCACAGATACGCAGTATTTT. Its translation is CASSSRASGSRTDTQYF.

The rearrangement joins TRBV7-8 to TRBJ1-6; TRBD1 matches at 7 bases. The CDR3 totals 17 residues. Per the germline V gene, CDR1 is SGHVS and CDR2 is FQNEAQ. Trimming at V came to 5 bases and at J to 7 bases, leaving 14 bases not matched to a gene. The CDR3 sequence is CASSPRGGQEQNSPLHF. The DNA of the CDR3 is TGTGCCAGCAGCCCCAGAGGAGGACAGGAGCAAAATTCACCCCTCCACTTT.

The rearrangement uses TRBV14 and TRBJ2-2; 7 nucleotides agree with TRBD2. Trimming took 5 bases from V and 6 from J; bases not matched to a gene: 6. This CDR3 comprises 14 residues. Germline V CDR1 and CDR2: SGHDN, FVKESK. CDR3 amino acids: CASSYTGGAGELFF. The CDR3, as DNA: TGTGCCAGCAGCTACACGGGAGGTGCCGGGGAGCTGTTTTTT.

The rearrangement links TRBV11-2 to TRBJ1-6, with D uncertain. The CDR3 runs to 14 residues. The V end lost 5 bases, the J end lost 8 bases, and 13 bases lay between the germline ends. Germline values: CDR1 SGHAT, CDR2 FQNNGV. The CDR3 reads CASSQLQLYSPLHF. The CDR3 DNA reads as TGTGCCAGCAGCCAATTACAACTCTATTCACCCCTCCACTTT.

The chain joins TRBV7-2 to TRBJ2-3, with a possible D match to TRBD1 (6 bases). The CDR3 sequence is 16 residues long. CDR1 is SGHTA and CDR2 is FQGNSA in the germline V gene. V was clipped by 3 bases and J by 0 bases, with 13 bases between them. Here the CDR3 reads CASSFYGRGSTDTQYF. The CDR3, as DNA: TGTGCCAGCAGCTTCTACGGCAGGGGTAGCACAGATACGCAGTATTTT.

Only one count was recorded for this clone. The chain joins TRBV6-5 to TRBJ1-1; D may be TRBD1 (5 bases). Trimming shortened V by 7 bases and J by 2 bases, and 11 bases separated the two germline ends. Germline V lookup: CDR1 MNHEY, CDR2 SVGAGI. The CDR3 loop spans 13 amino acids. CDR3 residues: CASTRGGNTEAFF. The CDR3, as DNA: TGTGCCAGCACCCGGGGGGGAAACACTGAAGCTTTCTTT.

This clone came up once. CDR3: CASSSGQPNTGELFF. CDR3 coding DNA: TGTGCCAGCTCTTCTGGACAACCGAACACCGGGGAGCTGTTTTTT. This chain uses TRBV6-5 with TRBJ2-2, with a possible D match to TRBD1 (5 bases). Germline CDR1 and CDR2: MNHEY and SVGAGI. The CDR3 runs to 15 residues. V gave up 8 bases and J gave up 0 bases, with 13 bases separating them.